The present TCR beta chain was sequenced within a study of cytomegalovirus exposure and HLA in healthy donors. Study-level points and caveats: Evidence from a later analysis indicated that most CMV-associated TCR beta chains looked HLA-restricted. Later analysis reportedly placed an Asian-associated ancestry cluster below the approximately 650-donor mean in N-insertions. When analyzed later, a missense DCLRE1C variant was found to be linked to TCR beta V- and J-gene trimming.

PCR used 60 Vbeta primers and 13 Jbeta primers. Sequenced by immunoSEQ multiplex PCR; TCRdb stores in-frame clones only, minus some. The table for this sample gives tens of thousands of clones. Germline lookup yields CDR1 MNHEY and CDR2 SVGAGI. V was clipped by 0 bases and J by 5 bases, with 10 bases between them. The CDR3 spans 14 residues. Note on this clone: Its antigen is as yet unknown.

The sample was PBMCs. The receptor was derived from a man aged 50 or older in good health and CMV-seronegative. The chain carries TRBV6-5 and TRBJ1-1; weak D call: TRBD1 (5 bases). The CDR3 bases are TGTGCCAGCAGTTACTCACGGGGGGAGACTGAAGCTTTCTTT. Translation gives CASSYSRGETEAFF.